This entry features one TCR beta chain sequence. Its antigen specificity is not known. One base away there is no much larger clone; base qualities are not given. The trial excluded patients who had a history of autoimmune disease or were on systemic immunosuppression. Peripheral blood for TCR sequencing was drawn from every dose cohort at baseline, at cycle 4 day 1 and at cycle 7 day 1. The samples were taken from a phase I, first-in-human, multicenter, open-label dose-escalation trial of ivuxolimab. The trial enrolled adults with locally advanced or metastatic head and neck squamous cell, hepatocellular, melanoma or renal cell carcinoma. CD4+ and CD8+ T cells were sorted separately from peripheral blood before TCR sequencing. This sample was included in a study of OX40 agonist ivuxolimab in advanced cancers. Notes on the research overall: Ivuxolimab was a fully human IgG2 agonistic monoclonal antibody targeting the costimulatory receptor OX40 (CD134). Intravenous ivuxolimab was administered to patients every 2 weeks at six dose levels: 0.01, 0.1, 0.3, 1.5, 3 and 10 mg/kg. Partial responses were achieved by three dose-escalation patients, of whom one had hepatocellular carcinoma and two had cutaneous melanoma. The paper describes the monotherapy dose-escalation part (N of about 47 patients) of the phase I trial of ivuxolimab. A male proportion of around 80% and a mean age of around 60 years, ranging from roughly 23 to 80, were recorded for the dose-escalation cohort. The purpose of peripheral TCRbeta sequencing was to test whether ivuxolimab changed TCR sequence diversity and led to clonal T-cell expansion. Prior anti-PD-1, anti-PD-L1 or anti-CTLA-4 therapy was permitted, and approximately 39% of dose-escalation patients had received checkpoint inhibitors. Of the 50 to 55 dose-escalation patients, hepatocellular carcinoma was present in around 19, melanoma in approximately 15, renal cell carcinoma in 9 and head and neck cancer in 9.

Genomic DNA was extracted from sorted cells for sequencing of the TCRbeta CDR3 region. The immunoSEQ Assay was used to sequence the TCRbeta CDR3 regions. TCRdb's version of the immuneACCESS table is confined to in-frame rearrangements and falls short of the full clone set. An unresolved V gene accounts for under half of the shortfall where checked; the remainder is of unknown origin. Present in this sample are tens of thousands of clones, less than 90% of which were seen just once. 4% to 5.5% of the sample is held by the ten biggest clonotypes. The paper's findings and limits, for the study overall: Low levels of normalized T-cell clonal expansion were also seen in some nonresponding patients. After ivuxolimab, expanded clones were on average more numerous among CD8+ T cells than among CD4+ T cells. At doses from 0.1 to 3.0 mg/kg, clonal expansion was seen in both CD4+ and CD8+ blood T cells between baseline and week 6. In partial responders in the 0.1-3.0 mg/kg groups, normalized peripheral clonal expansion was found to be among the lowest, especially among CD8+ T cells. Antigen specificity was not determined for the clonally expanded peripheral T cells.

Reading from cysteine to phenylalanine, the CDR3 counts 15 amino acids. The kept DNA is CDR3 alone, 45 bases in frame from the first base. V is reduced by 2 bases and J by 0 bases, leaving a spacing of 12 bases between them. The CDR1 and CDR2 encoded by the germline V gene are SGHDT and YYEEEE. This chain joins TRBV5-6 to TRBJ2-7; a confident D gene designation cannot be given. The specimen comprised CD4+ or CD8+ T cells sorted from blood, sampled in a trial of the OX40 agonist ivuxolimab. This clonotype originated in an adult with an advanced solid tumor such as melanoma, head and neck, liver or kidney cancer. For the CDR3, the sequence is CASSLVSSSSYEQYF. The nucleotide sequence reads as follows: TGTGCCAGCAGCTTAGTGTCTTCCAGCTCCTACGAGCAGTACTTC.